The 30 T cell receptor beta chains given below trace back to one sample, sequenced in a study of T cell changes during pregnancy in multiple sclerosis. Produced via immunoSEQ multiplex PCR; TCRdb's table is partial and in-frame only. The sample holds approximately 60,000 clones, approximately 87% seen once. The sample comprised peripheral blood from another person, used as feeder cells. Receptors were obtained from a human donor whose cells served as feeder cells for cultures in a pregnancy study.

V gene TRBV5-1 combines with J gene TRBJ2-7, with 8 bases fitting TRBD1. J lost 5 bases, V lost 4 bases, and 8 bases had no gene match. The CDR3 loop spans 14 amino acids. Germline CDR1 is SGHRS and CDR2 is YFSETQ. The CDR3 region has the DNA TGCGCCAGCAGCATCCTGACAGGGGACCACGAGCAGTACTTC. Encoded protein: CASSILTGDHEQYF.

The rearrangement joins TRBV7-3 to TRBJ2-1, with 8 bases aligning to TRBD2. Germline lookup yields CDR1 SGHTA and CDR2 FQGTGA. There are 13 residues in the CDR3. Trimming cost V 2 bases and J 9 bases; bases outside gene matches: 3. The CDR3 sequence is CASSLDGRGEQFF. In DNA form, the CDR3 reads TGTGCCAGCAGCTTAGACGGGAGGGGTGAGCAGTTCTTC.

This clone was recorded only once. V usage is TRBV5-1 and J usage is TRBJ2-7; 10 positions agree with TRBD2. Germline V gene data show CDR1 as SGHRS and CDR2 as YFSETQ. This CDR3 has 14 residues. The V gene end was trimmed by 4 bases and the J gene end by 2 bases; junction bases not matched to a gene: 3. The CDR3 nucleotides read TGCGCCAGCAGCGGGACTAGCGCTACCTACGAGCAGTACTTC. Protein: CASSGTSATYEQYF.

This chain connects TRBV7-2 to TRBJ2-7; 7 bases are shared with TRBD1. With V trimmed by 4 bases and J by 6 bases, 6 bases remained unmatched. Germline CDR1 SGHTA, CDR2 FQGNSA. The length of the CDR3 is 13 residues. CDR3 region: CASSSLSGGEQYF. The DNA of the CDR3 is TGTGCCAGCAGCTCCTTGTCAGGGGGCGAGCAGTACTTC.

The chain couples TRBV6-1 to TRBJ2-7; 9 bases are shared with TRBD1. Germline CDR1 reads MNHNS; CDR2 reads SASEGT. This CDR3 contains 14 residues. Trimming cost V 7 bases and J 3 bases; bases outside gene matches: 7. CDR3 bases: TGTGCCAGCACCCAGCAGGGACAGGGCTACGAGCAGTACTTC. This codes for CASTQQGQGYEQYF.

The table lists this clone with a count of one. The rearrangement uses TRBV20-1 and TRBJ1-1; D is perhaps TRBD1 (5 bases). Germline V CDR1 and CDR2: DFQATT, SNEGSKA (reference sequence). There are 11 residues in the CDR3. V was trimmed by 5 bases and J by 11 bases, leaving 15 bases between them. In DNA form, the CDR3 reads TGCAGTGCTGACACCGGGACGGAGGCTTTCTTT. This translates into CSADTGTEAFF.

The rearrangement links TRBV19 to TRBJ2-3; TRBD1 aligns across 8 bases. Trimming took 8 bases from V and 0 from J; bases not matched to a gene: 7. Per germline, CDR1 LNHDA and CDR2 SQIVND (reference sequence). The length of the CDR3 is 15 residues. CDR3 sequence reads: CASSGTGSSTDTQYF. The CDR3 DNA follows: TGTGCCAGTTCCGGGACAGGTTCGAGCACAGATACGCAGTATTTT.

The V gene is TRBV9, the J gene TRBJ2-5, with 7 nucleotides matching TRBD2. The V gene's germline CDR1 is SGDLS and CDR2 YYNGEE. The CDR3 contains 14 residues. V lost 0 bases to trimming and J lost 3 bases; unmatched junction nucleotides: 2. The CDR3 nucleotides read TGTGCCAGCAGCGTAGTTGCGGGGGAAGAGACCCAGTACTTC. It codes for CASSVVAGEETQYF. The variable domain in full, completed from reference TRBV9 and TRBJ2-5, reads DSGVTQTPKHLITATGQRVTLRCSPRSGDLSVYWYQQSLDQGLQFLIQYYNGEERAKGNILERFSAQQFPDLHSELNLSSLELGDSALYFCASSVVAGEETQYFGPGTRLLVL.

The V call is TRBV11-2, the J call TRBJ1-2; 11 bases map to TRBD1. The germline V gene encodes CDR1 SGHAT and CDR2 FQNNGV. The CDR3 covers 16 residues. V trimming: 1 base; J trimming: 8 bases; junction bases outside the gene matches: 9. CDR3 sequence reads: CASSLAPGQGGEGYTF. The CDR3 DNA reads TGTGCCAGCAGCTTAGCCCCGGGACAGGGGGGGGAAGGCTACACCTTC.

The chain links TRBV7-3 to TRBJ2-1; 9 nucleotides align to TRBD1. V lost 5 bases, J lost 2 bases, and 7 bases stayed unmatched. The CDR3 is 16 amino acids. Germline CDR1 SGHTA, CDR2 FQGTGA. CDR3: CASSQETGGAYNEQFF. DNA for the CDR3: TGTGCCAGCAGCCAAGAGACAGGGGGGGCCTACAATGAGCAGTTCTTC.

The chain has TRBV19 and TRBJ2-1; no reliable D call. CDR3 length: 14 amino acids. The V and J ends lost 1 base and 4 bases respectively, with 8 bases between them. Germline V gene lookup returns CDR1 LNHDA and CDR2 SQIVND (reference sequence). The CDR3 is CASSIVPGYNEQFF. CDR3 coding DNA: TGTGCCAGTAGTATAGTCCCTGGTTACAATGAGCAGTTCTTC.

CDR3 sequence: CASSRTSGRSNEQFF. CDR3 DNA sequence: TGTGCCAGCAGTCGGACTAGCGGGAGGAGCAATGAGCAGTTCTTC. The V and J genes are TRBV6-5 and TRBJ2-1; 14 nucleotides align to TRBD2. Germline CDR1 MNHEY, CDR2 SVGAGI. The trim removed 5 bases at V and 6 bases at J, leaving 3 bases unmatched. This CDR3 has 15 amino acids.

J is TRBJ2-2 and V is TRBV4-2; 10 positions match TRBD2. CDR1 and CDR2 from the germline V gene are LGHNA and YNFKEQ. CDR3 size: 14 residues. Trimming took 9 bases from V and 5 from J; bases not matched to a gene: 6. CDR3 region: CASSGGRLTGELFF. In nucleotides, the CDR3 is TGTGCCAGTAGCGGGGGGAGACTGACCGGGGAGCTGTTTTTT.

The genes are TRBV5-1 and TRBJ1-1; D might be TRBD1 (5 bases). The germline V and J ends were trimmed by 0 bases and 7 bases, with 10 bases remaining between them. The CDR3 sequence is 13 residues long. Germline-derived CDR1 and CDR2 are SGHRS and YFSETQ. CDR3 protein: CASSLERGYEAFF. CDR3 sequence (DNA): TGCGCCAGCAGCTTGGAGAGGGGATATGAAGCTTTCTTT.

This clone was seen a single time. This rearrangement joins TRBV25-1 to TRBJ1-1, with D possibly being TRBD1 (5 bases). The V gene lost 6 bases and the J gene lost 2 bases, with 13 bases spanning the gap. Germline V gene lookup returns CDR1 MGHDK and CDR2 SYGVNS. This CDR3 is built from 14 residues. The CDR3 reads CASRDLGVNTEAFF. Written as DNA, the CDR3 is TGTGCCAGCAGGGACCTGGGGGTAAACACTGAAGCTTTCTTT.

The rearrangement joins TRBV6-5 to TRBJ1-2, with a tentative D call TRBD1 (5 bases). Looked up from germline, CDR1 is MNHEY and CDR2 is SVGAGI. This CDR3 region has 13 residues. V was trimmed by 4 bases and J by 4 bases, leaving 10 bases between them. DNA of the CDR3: TGTGCCAGCAGTTTGGGACGGGTCTATGGCTACACCTTC. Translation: CASSLGRVYGYTF.

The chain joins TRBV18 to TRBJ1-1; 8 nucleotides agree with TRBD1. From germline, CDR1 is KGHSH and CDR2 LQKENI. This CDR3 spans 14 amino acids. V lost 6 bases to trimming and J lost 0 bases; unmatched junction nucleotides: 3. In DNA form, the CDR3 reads TGTGCCAGCTCTGGACAGGGAATGAACACTGAAGCTTTCTTT. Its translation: CASSGQGMNTEAFF.

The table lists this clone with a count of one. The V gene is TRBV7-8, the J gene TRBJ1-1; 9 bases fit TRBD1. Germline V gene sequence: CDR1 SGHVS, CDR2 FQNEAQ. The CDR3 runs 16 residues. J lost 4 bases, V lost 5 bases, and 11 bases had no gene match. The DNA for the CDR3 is TGTGCCAGCAGCCCGCTGACAGGGGGATTGAGCACTGAAGCTTTCTTT. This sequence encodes CASSPLTGGLSTEAFF.

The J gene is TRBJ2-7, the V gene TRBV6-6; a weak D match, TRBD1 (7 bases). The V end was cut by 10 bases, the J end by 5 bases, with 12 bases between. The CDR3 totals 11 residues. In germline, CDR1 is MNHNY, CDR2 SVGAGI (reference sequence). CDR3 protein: CATGGSNEQYF. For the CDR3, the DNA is TGTGCCACAGGGGGGTCGAACGAGCAGTACTTC.

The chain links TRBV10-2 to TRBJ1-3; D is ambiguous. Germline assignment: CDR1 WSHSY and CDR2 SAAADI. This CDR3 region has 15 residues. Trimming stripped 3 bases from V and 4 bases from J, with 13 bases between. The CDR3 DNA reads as TGCGCCAGCAGTGAAGGCCTACCGGGGGGAAACACCATATATTTT. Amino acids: CASSEGLPGGNTIYF.

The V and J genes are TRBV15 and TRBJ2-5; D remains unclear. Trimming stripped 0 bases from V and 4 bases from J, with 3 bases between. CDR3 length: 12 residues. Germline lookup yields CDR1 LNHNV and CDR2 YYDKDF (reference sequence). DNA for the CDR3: TGTGCCACCAGCAGAGATCGAGAGACCCAGTACTTC. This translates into CATSRDRETQYF.

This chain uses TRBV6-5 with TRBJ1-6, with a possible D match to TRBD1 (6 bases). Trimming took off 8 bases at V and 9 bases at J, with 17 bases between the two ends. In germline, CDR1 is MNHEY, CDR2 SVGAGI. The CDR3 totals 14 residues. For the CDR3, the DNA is TGTGCCAGCGGGAGAACAGGGCGGGCTTCACCCCTCCACTTT. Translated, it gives CASGRTGRASPLHF.

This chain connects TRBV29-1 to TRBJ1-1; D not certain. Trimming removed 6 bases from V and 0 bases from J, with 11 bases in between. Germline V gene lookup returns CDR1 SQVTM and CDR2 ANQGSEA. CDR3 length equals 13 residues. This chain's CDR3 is CSVAQLMNTEAFF. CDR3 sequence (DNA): TGCAGCGTCGCACAGCTTATGAACACTGAAGCTTTCTTT. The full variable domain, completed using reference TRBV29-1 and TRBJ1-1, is SAVISQKPSRDICQRGTSLTIQCQVDSQVTMMFWYRQQPGQSLTLIATANQGSEATYESGFVIDKFPISRPNLTFSTLTVSNMSPEDSSIYLCSVAQLMNTEAFFGQGTRLTVV.

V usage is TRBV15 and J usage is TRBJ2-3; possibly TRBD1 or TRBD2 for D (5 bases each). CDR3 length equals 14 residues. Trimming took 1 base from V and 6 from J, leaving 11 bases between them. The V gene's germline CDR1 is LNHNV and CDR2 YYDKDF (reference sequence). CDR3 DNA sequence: TGTGCCACCAGCAGAGGGGACCCCCCGGATACGCAGTATTTT. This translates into CATSRGDPPDTQYF.

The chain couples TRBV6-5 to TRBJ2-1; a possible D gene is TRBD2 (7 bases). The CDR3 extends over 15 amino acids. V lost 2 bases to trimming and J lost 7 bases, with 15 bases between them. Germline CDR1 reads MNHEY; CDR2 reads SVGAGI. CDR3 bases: TGTGCCAGCAGTTACCAGCGGGACATTTTGAATGAGCAGTTCTTC. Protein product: CASSYQRDILNEQFF.

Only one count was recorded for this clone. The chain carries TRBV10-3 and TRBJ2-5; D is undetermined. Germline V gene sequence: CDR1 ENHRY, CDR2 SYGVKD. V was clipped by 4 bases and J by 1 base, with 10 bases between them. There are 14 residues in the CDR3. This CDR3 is CAISVGIGQETQYF. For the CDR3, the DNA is TGTGCCATCAGTGTGGGGATCGGCCAAGAGACCCAGTACTTC.

The CDR3 DNA reads TGTGCCAGCAGCCAAAAAAGGGGTACTGAAGCTTTCTTT. Translating it yields CASSQKRGTEAFF. This chain joins TRBV4-2 and TRBJ1-1; TRBD1 is a possible D gene (5 bases). Germline V gene sequence: CDR1 LGHNA, CDR2 YNFKEQ. V was clipped by 2 bases and J by 5 bases, with 9 bases between them. The CDR3 covers 13 residues.

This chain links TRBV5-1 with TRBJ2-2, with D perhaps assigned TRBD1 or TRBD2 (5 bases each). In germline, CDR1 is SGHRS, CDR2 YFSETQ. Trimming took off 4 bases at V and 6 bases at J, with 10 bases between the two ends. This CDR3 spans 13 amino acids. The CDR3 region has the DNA TGCGCCAGCAGCCCCGAGGGGTCCGGGGAGCTGTTTTTT. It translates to CASSPEGSGELFF. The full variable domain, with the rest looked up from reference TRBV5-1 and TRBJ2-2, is KAGVTQTPRYLIKTRGQQVTLSCSPISGHRSVSWYQQTPGQGLQFLFEYFSETQRNKGNFPGRFSGRQFSNSRSEMNVSTLELGDSALYLCASSPEGSGELFFGEGSRLTVL.

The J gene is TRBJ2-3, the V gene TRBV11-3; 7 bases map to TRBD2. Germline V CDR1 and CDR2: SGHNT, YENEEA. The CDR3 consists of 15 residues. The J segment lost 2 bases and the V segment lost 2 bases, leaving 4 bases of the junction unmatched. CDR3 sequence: CASSLQSGNTDTQYF. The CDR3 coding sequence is TGTGCCAGCAGCTTACAAAGCGGGAACACAGATACGCAGTATTTT.

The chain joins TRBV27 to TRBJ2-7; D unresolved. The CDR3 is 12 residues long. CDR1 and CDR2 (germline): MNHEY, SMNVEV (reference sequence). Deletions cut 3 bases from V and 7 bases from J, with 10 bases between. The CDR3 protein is CASSFGLGEQYF. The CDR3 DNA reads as TGTGCCAGCAGTTTCGGGTTGGGTGAGCAGTACTTC.